The 27 T cell receptor beta chains given below trace back to one sample, sequenced in a study of naive and memory T cell subsets. Both TRBC1 and TRBC2 were covered by a beta constant-region primer of two equimolar oligonucleotides. Ligated cDNA was amplified by four rounds of PCR with nested alpha and beta constant-region primers and SP2. TCRdb re-called the UMI-ligation and nested PCR reads through MiXCR, storing one row per CDR3 protein. This sample carries 95,000 to 150,000 distinct CDR3 sequences, around 35% of them seen once, and the ten largest clones take around 0.92%. The specimen was central memory CD4+ T cells from blood. The receptors stem from a human donor in good health.

V usage is TRBV4-3 and J usage is TRBJ1-5; perhaps TRBD1 as D (5 bases). Germline values: CDR1 LGHNA, CDR2 YSLEER. This CDR3 is built from 15 residues. Trimming cost V 0 bases and J 6 bases, with 12 bases left between them. The CDR3: CASSQEIQGTQPQHF. CDR3 sequence (DNA): TGCGCCAGCAGCCAAGAAATCCAGGGCACTCAGCCCCAGCATTTT.

V is TRBV20-1 and J is TRBJ2-5; 8 nucleotides align to TRBD2. This CDR3 region has 15 residues. After removal of 4 bases from V and 3 bases from J, the junction contained 10 bases not matched to a gene. CDR1 is DFQATT, CDR2 SNEGSKA, per germline (reference sequence). CDR3 sequence: CSATPSGLSEETQYF. The DNA for the CDR3 is TGCAGTGCTACCCCTAGCGGGCTAAGTGAAGAGACCCAGTACTTC.

The chain recombines TRBV20-1 with TRBJ2-7; D unclear. Trimming shortened V by 3 bases and J by 4 bases, and 16 bases separated the two germline ends. The CDR3 extends over 14 amino acids. Germline assignment: CDR1 DFQATT and CDR2 SNEGSKA (reference sequence). CDR3: CSASPVRLMYEQYF. DNA for the CDR3: TGCAGTGCTAGCCCGGTTCGTCTAATGTACGAGCAGTACTTC.

Concerning this clonotype: A junction boundary mismatches the germline segment, possibly from a read error. This chain uses TRBV20-1 with TRBJ2-7; D is possibly TRBD1 (6 bases). The CDR3 runs 13 residues. Per germline, CDR1 DFQATT and CDR2 SNEGSKA (reference sequence). CDR3 region: CSVRGTRDYEQYF. DNA of the CDR3: TGCAGTGTTAGAGGGACACGAGACTACGAGCAGTACTTC.

This clonotype was recorded a few times. The rearrangement joins TRBV9 to TRBJ2-2, with D hard to call. V shed 5 bases and J shed 4 bases, with 6 bases lying between them. There are 12 residues in the CDR3. Germline values: CDR1 SGDLS, CDR2 YYNGEE. In DNA, the CDR3 is TGTGCCAGCAGTAAATTCACCGGGGAGCTGTTTTTT. Its translation: CASSKFTGELFF.

This clonotype has only a few counts. The J gene is TRBJ2-5, the V gene TRBV5-1, with D maybe TRBD1 (5 bases). Trimming left V 2 bases short and J 2 bases short, with 13 bases between. CDR1 and CDR2 (germline): SGHRS, YFSETQ. This CDR3 has 15 amino acids. The CDR3 DNA follows: TGCGCCAGCAGCTTCCGACAGTTGGGTCAAGAGACCCAGTACTTC. It translates to CASSFRQLGQETQYF.

This clonotype has a handful of counts. This chain uses TRBV3-1 with TRBJ2-7; the D call may be TRBD1 or TRBD2 (5 bases each). Germline lookup yields CDR1 LGHDT and CDR2 YNNKEL (reference sequence). The CDR3 contains 13 residues. V was clipped by 4 bases and J by 7 bases, with 14 bases between them. The CDR3 sequence is CASSPGLRGEQYF. In nucleotides, the CDR3 is TGTGCCAGCAGCCCCGGGCTGAGGGGTGAGCAGTACTTC.

In this sample, this clonotype turned up once. V gene TRBV7-3 combines with J gene TRBJ2-1; the D gene is possibly TRBD2 (6 bases). With 1 base removed from V and 4 bases from J, the gap between germline ends came to 14 bases. There are 16 residues in the CDR3. Germline V lookup: CDR1 SGHTA, CDR2 FQGTGA. The CDR3 reads CASSLNGGAGYNEQFF. For the CDR3, the DNA is TGTGCCAGCAGCTTAAACGGCGGGGCCGGTTACAATGAGCAGTTCTTC.

This clonotype was found many times. The rearrangement links TRBV5-1 to TRBJ2-7; TRBD1 matches 8 bases. J was trimmed by 7 bases and V by 2 bases; bases with no gene match: 11. Germline V gives CDR1 SGHRS, CDR2 YFSETQ. The CDR3 totals 15 residues. CDR3 in amino acids: CASSFSGQESGEQYF. In nucleotides, the CDR3 is TGCGCCAGCAGCTTTTCGGGACAGGAATCTGGTGAGCAGTACTTC.

This chain joins TRBV7-6 and TRBJ2-5, with 8 bases fitting TRBD2. This CDR3 is 12 amino acids long. J lost 6 bases, V lost 6 bases, and 3 bases had no gene match. CDR1 is SGHVS and CDR2 is FNYEAQ in the germline V gene. The CDR3: CASRPSGQTQYF. DNA for the CDR3: TGTGCCAGCAGACCTAGCGGGCAGACCCAGTACTTC.

The sample holds many counts of this clonotype. The V gene is TRBV20-1, the J gene TRBJ2-5; D is perhaps TRBD2 (6 bases). Germline V lookup: CDR1 DFQATT, CDR2 SNEGSKA (reference sequence). V lost 3 bases and J 3 bases, leaving 8 bases between the germline ends. The CDR3 loop spans 12 amino acids. CDR3 sequence: CSARGLKETQYF. In nucleotides, the CDR3 is TGCAGTGCTAGGGGACTTAAAGAGACCCAGTACTTC.

About this clonotype itself: A read error may account for a junction end that differs from germline. This sequence joins TRBV15 and TRBJ2-3; 7 nucleotides line up with TRBD2. Germline assignment: CDR1 LNHNV and CDR2 YYDKDF (reference sequence). The CDR3 covers 15 residues. The CDR3 sequence: CAISRRRENPDTQYF. The CDR3 DNA follows: TGTGCCATCAGCCGGCGGCGGGAGAACCCAGATACGCAGTATTTT.

This clonotype was observed a single time. The J gene is TRBJ2-4, the V gene TRBV7-2, with TRBD2 matching 8 bases. CDR3 size: 16 residues. The V gene end was trimmed by 7 bases and the J gene end by 0 bases; junction bases not matched to a gene: 8. Germline loops: CDR1 SGHTA, CDR2 FQGNSA. Here the CDR3 reads CASTTGGALAKNIQYF. The CDR3 region has the DNA TGTGCCAGCACCACGGGGGGGGCCCTAGCCAAAAACATTCAGTACTTC.

The chain is built from TRBV5-5 and TRBJ2-5; weak D call: TRBD2 (6 bases). The germline V gene has CDR1 SGHKS and CDR2 YYEKEE (reference sequence). The CDR3 length is 12 residues. V was clipped by 6 bases and J by 5 bases, with 11 bases between them. CDR3 sequence reads: CASTGVGETQYF. The CDR3 DNA is TGTGCCAGCACGGGAGTAGGGGAGACCCAGTACTTC.

CDR3 nucleotides: TGTGCCAGCAGCTTAGGGGTGGTGTCAAAGCCCTACGAGCAGTACTTC. As protein: CASSLGVVSKPYEQYF. The chain carries TRBV7-8 and TRBJ2-7, with unresolved D. Germline values: CDR1 SGHVS, CDR2 FQNEAQ. The ends were cut back, 1 base at V and 2 bases at J, with 15 bases in the middle. This CDR3 region has 16 residues.

V and J are TRBV6-2 or TRBV6-3 and TRBJ1-5; 9 nucleotides align to TRBD1. This CDR3 contains 15 residues. CDR1 and CDR2 from the germline V gene are MNHEY and SVGEGT. The junction had 9 bases not matched to a gene; V was cut back by 6 bases and J by 6 bases. CDR3 nucleotide sequence: TGTGCCAGCAGCCGAATAACAGGGGGCGGTCAGCCCCAGCATTTT. Its protein is CASSRITGGGQPQHF.

The chain couples TRBV7-2 to TRBJ2-3; D unresolved. V lost 1 base and J lost 4, with 9 bases in between. This CDR3 contains 14 residues. Germline CDR1 is SGHTA and CDR2 is FQGNSA. The CDR3 DNA follows: TGTGCCAGCAGCTTAGTTAATTCGGCAGATACGCAGTATTTT. This gives the protein CASSLVNSADTQYF.

This chain uses TRBV7-6 with TRBJ2-1; 7 nucleotides align to TRBD2. Germline loops: CDR1 SGHVS, CDR2 FNYEAQ. The CDR3 sequence is 18 residues long. J was trimmed by 10 bases and V by 1 base; bases with no gene match: 19. The CDR3 is CASSLVAPWGGSVEEQFF. CDR3 nucleotide sequence: TGTGCCAGCAGCTTAGTGGCCCCCTGGGGCGGGAGCGTGGAGGAGCAGTTCTTC.

V gene TRBV6-5 combines with J gene TRBJ1-6; 7 bases are shared with TRBD1. Germline CDR1 reads MNHEY; CDR2 reads SVGAGI. This CDR3 has 16 amino acids. V shed 0 bases, J shed 5 bases, and the junction held 4 bases outside the gene matches. In DNA, the CDR3 is TGTGCCAGCAGTTACTCCATGGGACAGCATAATTCACCCCTCCACTTT. It specifies CASSYSMGQHNSPLHF.

This clonotype was observed a few times. The chain has TRBV29-1 and TRBJ2-1; TRBD2 might be the D (7 bases). V lost 6 bases and J 6 bases, leaving 9 bases between the germline ends. Germline V lookup: CDR1 SQVTM, CDR2 ANQGSEA. CDR3 length: 11 residues. CDR3 sequence: CSVRGLNEQFF. The CDR3 DNA reads TGCAGCGTGCGGGGGCTCAATGAGCAGTTCTTC.

The rearrangement joins TRBV6-5 to TRBJ2-7; 9 bases are shared with TRBD1. Looked up from germline, CDR1 is MNHEY and CDR2 is SVGAGI. The CDR3 runs 13 residues. V dropped 5 bases and J dropped 12; count of bases not matched to a gene: 11. The CDR3 here is CASSVQDRGRRYF. CDR3 coding DNA: TGTGCCAGCAGTGTACAGGACAGGGGACGACGGTACTTC.

This clonotype was detected only a few times. An end of the junction differs from the germline gene, which may be a read error. The CDR3: CASSLVRGGEQYF. Written as DNA, the CDR3 is TGTGCTAGCAGCTTAGTTCGAGGCGGGGAGCAGTACTTC. This sequence joins TRBV7-7 and TRBJ2-7; a possible D gene is TRBD2 (5 bases). The CDR3 totals 13 residues. Per the germline V gene, CDR1 is SSHAT and CDR2 is FNYEAQ (reference sequence).

This clonotype was detected a few times. This chain links TRBV19 with TRBJ1-2, with D uncertain. The CDR3 totals 14 residues. Trimming shortened V by 6 bases and J by 1 base, and 12 bases separated the two germline ends. CDR1 and CDR2 (germline): LNHDA, SQIVND (reference sequence). CDR3 protein: CASRTRVDNYGYTF. The CDR3 DNA is TGTGCCAGTAGGACCAGAGTGGATAACTATGGCTACACCTTC.

The chain employs TRBV20-1 and TRBJ2-1; no clear D gene. This CDR3 has 13 residues. Deletions cut 2 bases from V and 7 bases from J, with 12 bases between. Per germline, CDR1 DFQATT and CDR2 SNEGSKA (reference sequence). This chain's CDR3 is CSARPVPLNEQFF. CDR3 nucleotides: TGCAGTGCTAGACCTGTACCCCTAAATGAGCAGTTCTTC.

This chain uses TRBV27 with TRBJ1-2, with 7 bases that match TRBD1. CDR1 and CDR2 from the germline V gene are MNHEY and SMNVEV (reference sequence). CDR3 length equals 13 residues. J gave up 3 bases and V 3 bases, and 1 base lay outside the gene matches. The CDR3 loop is CASSFQGDYGYTF. The DNA for the CDR3 is TGTGCCAGCAGTTTTCAGGGGGACTATGGCTACACCTTC.

J is TRBJ2-3 and V is TRBV20-1, with 10 positions matching TRBD1. This CDR3 is built from 18 residues. CDR1 is DFQATT, CDR2 SNEGSKA, per germline (reference sequence). V shed 2 bases and J 1 base; nucleotides not matched to a gene: 12. The CDR3 loop is CSARWDRGQMRGTDTQYF. The CDR3 DNA sequence: TGCAGTGCTAGATGGGACAGGGGCCAAATGAGGGGCACAGATACGCAGTATTTT.

This clonotype was counted between two and nine times. The rearrangement links TRBV11-2 to TRBJ2-7, with a tentative D call TRBD1 (7 bases). Germline CDR1 SGHAT, CDR2 FQNNGV. The V gene lost 4 bases and the J gene lost 3 bases, with 19 bases spanning the gap. CDR3 size: 16 residues. CDR3 bases: TGTGCCAGCAGCTCGACCTCACAGGGGACTTTCTACGAGCAGTACTTC. It specifies CASSSTSQGTFYEQYF.